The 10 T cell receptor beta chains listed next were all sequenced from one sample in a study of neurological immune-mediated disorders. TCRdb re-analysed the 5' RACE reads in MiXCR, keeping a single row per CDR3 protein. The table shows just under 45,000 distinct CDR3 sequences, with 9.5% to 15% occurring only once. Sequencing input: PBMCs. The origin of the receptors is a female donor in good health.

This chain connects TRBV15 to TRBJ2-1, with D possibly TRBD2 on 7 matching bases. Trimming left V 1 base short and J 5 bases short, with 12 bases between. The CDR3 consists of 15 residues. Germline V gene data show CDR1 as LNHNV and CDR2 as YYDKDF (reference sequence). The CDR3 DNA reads TGTGCCACCAGCAGAGCCAGGGAGGGGGACAATGAGCAGTTCTTC. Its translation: CATSRAREGDNEQFF.

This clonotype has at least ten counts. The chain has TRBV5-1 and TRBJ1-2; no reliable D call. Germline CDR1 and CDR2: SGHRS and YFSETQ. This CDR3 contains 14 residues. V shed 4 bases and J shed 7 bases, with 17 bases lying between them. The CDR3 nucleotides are TGCGCCAGCAGCCCAGACCCCAGAGTGGGTGGCTACACCTTC. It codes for CASSPDPRVGGYTF.

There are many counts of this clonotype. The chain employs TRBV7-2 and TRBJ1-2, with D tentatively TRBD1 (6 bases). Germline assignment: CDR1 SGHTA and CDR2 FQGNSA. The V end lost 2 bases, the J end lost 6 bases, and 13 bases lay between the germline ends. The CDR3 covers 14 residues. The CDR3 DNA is TGTGCCAGCAGCTTATTCGGGGGCCGGAATGGCTACACCTTC. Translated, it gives CASSLFGGRNGYTF. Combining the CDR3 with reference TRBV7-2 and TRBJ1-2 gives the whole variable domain GAGVSQSPSNKVTEKGKDVELRCDPISGHTALYWYRQSLGQGLEFLIYFQGNSAPDKSGLPSDRFSAERTGGSVSTLTIQRTQQEDSAVYLCASSLFGGRNGYTFGSGTRLTVV.

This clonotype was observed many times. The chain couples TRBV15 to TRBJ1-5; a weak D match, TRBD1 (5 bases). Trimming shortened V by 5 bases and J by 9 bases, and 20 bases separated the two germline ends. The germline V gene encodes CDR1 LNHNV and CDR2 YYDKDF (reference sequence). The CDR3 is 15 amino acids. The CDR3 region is CATSPKAGGDWPQHF. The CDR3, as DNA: TGTGCCACCAGCCCGAAGGCGGGGGGGGACTGGCCCCAGCATTTT. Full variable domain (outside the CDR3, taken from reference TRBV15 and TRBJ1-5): DAMVIQNPRYQVTQFGKPVTLSCSQTLNHNVMYWYQQKSSQAPKLLFHYYDKDFNNEADTPDNFQSRRPNTSFCFLDIRSPGLGDTAMYLCATSPKAGGDWPQHFGDGTRLSIL.

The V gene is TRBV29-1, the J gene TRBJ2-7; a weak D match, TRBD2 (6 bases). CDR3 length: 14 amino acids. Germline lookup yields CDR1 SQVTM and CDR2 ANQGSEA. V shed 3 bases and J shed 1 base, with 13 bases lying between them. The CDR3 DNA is TGCAGCGTTGACCTCTTGGAGGGTTCCTACGAGCAGTACTTC. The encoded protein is CSVDLLEGSYEQYF.

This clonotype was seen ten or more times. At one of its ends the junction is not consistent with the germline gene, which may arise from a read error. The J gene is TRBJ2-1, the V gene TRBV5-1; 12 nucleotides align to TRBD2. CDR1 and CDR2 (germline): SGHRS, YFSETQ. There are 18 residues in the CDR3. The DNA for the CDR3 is TGCGCCAGCAGAAGGGACGGGACTAGCGGGCTGAGCTACAGTGAGCAGTTCTTC. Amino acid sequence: CASRRDGTSGLSYSEQFF.

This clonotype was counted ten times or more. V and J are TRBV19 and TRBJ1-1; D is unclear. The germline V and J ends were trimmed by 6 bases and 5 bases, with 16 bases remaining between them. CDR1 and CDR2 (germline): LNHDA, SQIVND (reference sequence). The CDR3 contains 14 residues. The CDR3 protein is CASSGGGFRTEAFF. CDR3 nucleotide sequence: TGTGCCAGTAGCGGCGGCGGGTTTCGGACTGAAGCTTTCTTT.

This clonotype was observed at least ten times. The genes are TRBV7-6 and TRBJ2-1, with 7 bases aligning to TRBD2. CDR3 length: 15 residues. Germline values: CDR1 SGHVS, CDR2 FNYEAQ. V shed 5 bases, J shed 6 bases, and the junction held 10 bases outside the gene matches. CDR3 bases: TGTGCCAGCAGCCCACCCGGGTGGGGGGGCAATGAGCAGTTCTTC. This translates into CASSPPGWGGNEQFF.

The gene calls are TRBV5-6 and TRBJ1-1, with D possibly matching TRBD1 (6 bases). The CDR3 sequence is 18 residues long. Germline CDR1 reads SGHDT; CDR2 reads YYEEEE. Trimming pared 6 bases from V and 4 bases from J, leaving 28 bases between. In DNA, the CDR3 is TGTGCCAGCAAGGTCTTCTCGGGGAACTCTTTGGGGGCCACTGAAGCTTTCTTT. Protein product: CASKVFSGNSLGATEAFF.

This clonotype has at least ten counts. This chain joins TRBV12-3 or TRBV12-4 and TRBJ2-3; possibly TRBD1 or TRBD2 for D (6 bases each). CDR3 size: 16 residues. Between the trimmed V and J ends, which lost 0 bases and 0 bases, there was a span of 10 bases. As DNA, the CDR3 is TGTGCCAGCAGTTTAGCGGGGGGCCTGAGCACAGATACGCAGTATTTT. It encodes CASSLAGGLSTDTQYF.